Listed here are 32 T cell receptor beta chains from one sample, sequenced in a study of OX40 agonist ivuxolimab in advanced cancers. This table comes from immunoSEQ multiplex PCR, and its TCRdb copy is limited to in-frame clones, with some not included. The sample lists tens of thousands of clones; around 90% were seen once. Material: CD4+ or CD8+ T cells sorted from blood, obtained in a trial of the OX40 agonist ivuxolimab. These receptor sequences come from an adult with an advanced solid tumor such as melanoma, head and neck, liver or kidney cancer.

The J gene is TRBJ2-3, the V gene TRBV7-6; 13 bases fit TRBD2. The CDR3 runs 16 residues. The junction had 8 bases not matched to a gene; V was cut back by 5 bases and J by 6 bases. Germline V gene data show CDR1 as SGHVS and CDR2 as FNYEAQ. The chain's CDR3 is CASSPGLAGAEDTQYF. CDR3 DNA: TGTGCCAGCAGCCCAGGACTAGCGGGAGCCGAGGATACGCAGTATTTT.

The V call is TRBV28, the J call TRBJ1-1; tentatively, D is TRBD1 (5 bases). V was pared by 4 bases and J by 1 base, with 10 bases between. This CDR3 has 14 residues. Germline V gene sequence: CDR1 MDHEN, CDR2 SYDVKM. CDR3 in DNA: TGTGCCAGCAGTTCCGGGGGTTGGAACACTGAAGCTTTCTTT. Amino acids: CASSSGGWNTEAFF.

This clone was seen once. The CDR3 spells CASSLNRREAFF. The CDR3 DNA reads TGTGCCAGCAGTTTAAATAGGCGTGAAGCTTTCTTT. V is TRBV28 and J is TRBJ1-1; no firm D call. This CDR3 spans 12 amino acids. Germline CDR1 is MDHEN and CDR2 is SYDVKM. Trimming took off 2 bases at V and 7 bases at J, with 8 bases between the two ends. Using reference TRBV28 and TRBJ1-1 for the parts outside the CDR3, the full variable domain is DVKVTQSSRYLVKRTGEKVFLECVQDMDHENMFWYRQDPGLGLRLIYFSYDVKMKEKGDIPEGYSVSREKKERFSLILESASTNQTSMYLCASSLNRREAFFGQGTRLTVV.

The CDR3 protein is CASSRTSGGAYEQFF. The CDR3 region has the DNA TGTGCCAGCTCACGGACTAGCGGGGGGGCTTATGAGCAGTTCTTC. The rearrangement uses TRBV18 and TRBJ2-1, with 15 bases fitting TRBD2. This CDR3 is built from 15 residues. V shed 4 bases, J shed 8 bases, and the junction held 3 bases outside the gene matches. Germline CDR1 reads KGHSH; CDR2 reads LQKENI.

This chain connects TRBV5-1 to TRBJ2-3; no firm D call. The CDR3 runs to 15 residues. Germline assignment: CDR1 SGHRS and CDR2 YFSETQ. Trimming shortened V by 7 bases and J by 0 bases, and 15 bases separated the two germline ends. CDR3 nucleotides: TGCGCCAGCTCCAAGAGAGACGTAAGCACAGATACGCAGTATTTT. Protein sequence: CASSKRDVSTDTQYF.

This clone appeared once. The chain joins TRBV11-2 to TRBJ2-7; D is undetermined. CDR3 size: 14 residues. The V end lost 5 bases, the J end lost 5 bases, and 16 bases lay between the germline ends. Germline CDR1 reads SGHAT; CDR2 reads FQNNGV. Here the CDR3 DNA reads TGTGCCAGCAGCCCCGACATGCTCCGGGACGAGCAGTACTTC. Protein product: CASSPDMLRDEQYF.

This clone appeared a single time. V and J are TRBV18 and TRBJ2-5; 7 bases agree with TRBD2. CDR3 length equals 15 residues. With V trimmed by 4 bases and J by 1 base, 6 bases remained unmatched. Germline CDR1 and CDR2: KGHSH and LQKENI. The CDR3 DNA reads TGTGCCAGCTCACTCGAGCGGGGACCCCAAGAGACCCAGTACTTC. Its translation: CASSLERGPQETQYF. The complete variable domain, with remaining parts taken from reference TRBV18 and TRBJ2-5, reads NAGVMQNPRHLVRRRGQEARLRCSPMKGHSHVYWYRQLPEEGLKFMVYLQKENIIDESGMPKERFSAEFPKEGPSILRIQQVVRGDSAAYFCASSLERGPQETQYFGPGTRLLVL.

The chain is built from TRBV5-1 and TRBJ2-7; TRBD2 agrees at 11 bases. The ends lost 4 bases at V and 5 bases at J; junction bases unmatched: 8. In germline, CDR1 is SGHRS, CDR2 YFSETQ. The length of the CDR3 is 15 residues. The CDR3 DNA reads as TGCGCCAGCAGCCACCCGACTAGCGGGAACCACGAGCAGTACTTC. It translates to CASSHPTSGNHEQYF.

This clone was recorded only once. The chain recombines TRBV5-8 with TRBJ1-1, with D hard to call. V gave up 0 bases and J gave up 1 base, with 13 bases separating them. Germline-derived CDR1 and CDR2 are SGHTS and YDEGEE. The CDR3 consists of 16 residues. The CDR3 is CASSLGGSTGNTEAFF. CDR3 coding DNA: TGTGCCAGCAGCTTGGGGGGATCGACCGGGAACACTGAAGCTTTCTTT.

The chain has TRBV5-6 and TRBJ2-3, with 13 bases identical to TRBD2. V lost 0 bases and J lost 2; bases outside the gene matches: 9. The CDR3 runs 19 residues. Germline V gene sequence: CDR1 SGHDT, CDR2 YYEEEE. CDR3 residues: CASSLGLAGGIGDTDTQYF. The CDR3 DNA is TGTGCCAGCAGCTTGGGACTAGCGGGGGGCATTGGGGACACAGATACGCAGTATTTT.

The rearrangement uses TRBV6-1 and TRBJ1-1, with D perhaps TRBD1 (5 bases). CDR1 and CDR2 (germline): MNHNS, SASEGT. The ends were cut back, 0 bases at V and 6 bases at J, with 11 bases in the middle. The CDR3 runs 14 residues. The DNA of the CDR3 is TGTGCCAGCAGTGAAGCTAGAGGGGTCGCTGAAGCTTTCTTT. Translated, it gives CASSEARGVAEAFF.

The rearrangement uses TRBV6-6 and TRBJ1-3, with 7 positions matching TRBD1. Unmatched junction bases numbered 6, after V lost 6 bases and J lost 1 base. Germline V gene data show CDR1 as MNHNY and CDR2 as SVGAGI (reference sequence). The CDR3 covers 15 residues. The CDR3: CASSQNRGSGNTIYF. The CDR3 bases are TGTGCCAGCAGCCAAAACAGGGGATCTGGAAACACCATATATTTT.

V is TRBV28 and J is TRBJ1-2; TRBD1 matches 10 bases. Germline trimming cut 7 bases from V and 5 bases from J; bases unmatched to any gene: 4. Germline V CDR1 and CDR2: MDHEN, SYDVKM. There are 13 residues in the CDR3. The CDR3 bases are TGTGCCAGCATCCCGGGACAGGGGTATGGCTACACCTTC. Protein: CASIPGQGYGYTF.

The rearrangement links TRBV20-1 to TRBJ2-5; D call uncertain. The DNA end favors TRBJ2-7, so the J call may be wrong. This CDR3 has 11 amino acids. Germline CDR1 DFQATT, CDR2 SNEGSKA (reference sequence). CDR3 coding DNA: TGCAGTGCCAGGACCGGTTACGAGCAGTACTTC. Translated, it gives CSARTGYEQYF.

The chain joins TRBV2 to TRBJ2-3, with 7 bases aligning to TRBD2. The CDR3 length is 15 residues. Germline-derived CDR1 and CDR2 are SNHLY and FYNNEI. The junction had 7 bases not matched to a gene; V was cut back by 3 bases and J by 4 bases. CDR3 sequence: CASSDVGGPADTQYF. The DNA of the CDR3 is TGTGCCAGCAGTGATGTGGGAGGGCCCGCAGATACGCAGTATTTT.

The chain combines TRBV6-6 with TRBJ1-1; 8 bases are a match to TRBD1. Germline CDR1 and CDR2: MNHNY and SVGAGI (reference sequence). Losses at the gene ends were 5 bases for V and 5 bases for J; bases not matched to a gene: 7. CDR3 size: 14 residues. This chain's CDR3 is CASSTGQGTTEAFF. In DNA form, the CDR3 reads TGTGCCAGCAGTACTGGACAGGGTACGACTGAAGCTTTCTTT.

The chain joins TRBV6-6 to TRBJ1-1; 8 nucleotides agree with TRBD1. This CDR3 is built from 14 residues. Germline CDR1 and CDR2: MNHNY and SVGAGI (reference sequence). The V gene end was trimmed by 7 bases and the J gene end by 0 bases; junction bases not matched to a gene: 4. CDR3 in amino acids: CASTWDRLNTEAFF. In nucleotides, the CDR3 is TGTGCCAGCACCTGGGACAGGCTGAACACTGAAGCTTTCTTT.

The rearrangement links TRBV18 to TRBJ1-4, with D possibly being TRBD1 (5 bases). The germline CDR1 and CDR2 sequences are KGHSH and LQKENI. CDR3 length equals 13 residues. Trimming cost V 1 base and J 13 bases, with 13 bases left between them. CDR3 region: CASSPRRGDGLFF. The CDR3 DNA follows: TGTGCCAGCTCACCACGGCGAGGGGACGGACTGTTTTTT.

V gene TRBV6-6 combines with J gene TRBJ2-3; 12 bases are a match to TRBD2. Germline CDR1 MNHNY, CDR2 SVGAGI (reference sequence). This CDR3 has 13 amino acids. Trimming cost V 6 bases and J 13 bases; bases outside gene matches: 8. DNA for the CDR3: TGTGCCAGCAGACCCCGGACTAGCGGGAAGAAGTATTTT. It translates to CASRPRTSGKKYF.

This clone came up once. The rearrangement joins TRBV18 to TRBJ2-7; 7 bases fit TRBD1. The junction had 4 bases not matched to a gene; V was cut back by 4 bases and J by 1 base. The CDR3 runs 14 residues. Germline loops: CDR1 KGHSH, CDR2 LQKENI. As DNA, the CDR3 is TGTGCCAGCTCACTCGGACAGGAGTCCTACGAGCAGTACTTC. This codes for CASSLGQESYEQYF. Variable domain in full (rest from reference TRBV18 and TRBJ2-7): NAGVMQNPRHLVRRRGQEARLRCSPMKGHSHVYWYRQLPEEGLKFMVYLQKENIIDESGMPKERFSAEFPKEGPSILRIQQVVRGDSAAYFCASSLGQESYEQYFGPGTRLTVT.

This clone was counted between two and nine times. The chain carries TRBV5-6 and TRBJ2-1; 9 positions match TRBD2. J lost 15 bases, V lost 0 bases, and 10 bases had no gene match. CDR3 length equals 14 residues. The germline V gene encodes CDR1 SGHDT and CDR2 YYEEEE. The CDR3 nucleotides are TGTGCCAGCAGCTTGGGACTAGCGGCTCCTCCTCGGTTCTTC. Translating gives CASSLGLAAPPRFF. The whole variable domain, filled in from reference TRBV5-6 and TRBJ2-1, reads DAGVTQSPTHLIKTRGQQVTLRCSPKSGHDTVSWYQQALGQGPQFIFQYYEEEERQRGNFPDRFSGHQFPNYSSELNVNALLLGDSALYLCASSLGLAAPPRFFGPGTRLTVL.

The chain combines TRBV9 with TRBJ1-1, with D perhaps TRBD1 (5 bases). Per germline, CDR1 SGDLS and CDR2 YYNGEE. CDR3 length: 13 residues. V dropped 0 bases and J dropped 10 bases, with 13 bases sitting between them. CDR3 in amino acids: CASSVAPDRGAFF. The CDR3 DNA reads TGTGCCAGCAGCGTAGCTCCCGACAGAGGAGCTTTCTTT.

This clone was seen only once. The V gene is TRBV5-6, the J gene TRBJ1-3, with a possible D match to TRBD1 (5 bases). V lost 0 bases, J lost 0 bases, and 10 bases lay in between. Germline values: CDR1 SGHDT, CDR2 YYEEEE. The CDR3 has 16 amino acids. The CDR3 sequence is CASSLGGAYSGNTIYF. The CDR3 DNA follows: TGTGCCAGCAGCTTGGGGGGCGCGTACTCTGGAAACACCATATATTTT. Full variable domain (rest looked up from reference TRBV5-6 and TRBJ1-3): DAGVTQSPTHLIKTRGQQVTLRCSPKSGHDTVSWYQQALGQGPQFIFQYYEEEERQRGNFPDRFSGHQFPNYSSELNVNALLLGDSALYLCASSLGGAYSGNTIYFGEGSWLTVV.

J is TRBJ2-5 and V is TRBV28; D might be TRBD1 or TRBD2, each matching 5 bases. Germline CDR1 and CDR2: MDHEN and SYDVKM. The V end was cut by 4 bases, the J end by 0 bases, with 9 bases between. This CDR3 has 14 amino acids. CDR3 region: CASSWDVNQETQYF. The CDR3, as DNA: TGTGCCAGCAGTTGGGACGTAAACCAAGAGACCCAGTACTTC.

The chain has TRBV6-5 and TRBJ1-1, with unresolved D. This CDR3 spans 13 amino acids. Per the germline V gene, CDR1 is MNHEY and CDR2 is SVGAGI. The germline V and J ends were trimmed by 7 bases and 1 base, with 10 bases remaining between them. CDR3: CASTNEGNTEAFF. CDR3 sequence (DNA): TGTGCCAGCACCAACGAGGGGAACACTGAAGCTTTCTTT.

This sequence joins TRBV5-1 and TRBJ2-3, with 8 bases identical to TRBD2. With V trimmed by 3 bases and J by 0 bases, 12 bases remained unmatched. Germline V gene data show CDR1 as SGHRS and CDR2 as YFSETQ. The CDR3 runs 18 residues. CDR3 sequence (DNA): TGCGCCAGCAGCTCCTCGGGGGGGCCACGGGGCAGCACAGATACGCAGTATTTT. This gives the protein CASSSSGGPRGSTDTQYF. Based on the CDR3 plus reference TRBV5-1 and TRBJ2-3, the full variable domain is KAGVTQTPRYLIKTRGQQVTLSCSPISGHRSVSWYQQTPGQGLQFLFEYFSETQRNKGNFPGRFSGRQFSNSRSEMNVSTLELGDSALYLCASSSSGGPRGSTDTQYFGPGTRLTVL.

V and J are TRBV5-1 and TRBJ2-2; D gene unclear. From germline, CDR1 is SGHRS and CDR2 YFSETQ. V was cut by 0 bases and J by 0 bases, with 3 bases left in between. The CDR3 totals 14 residues. CDR3 sequence reads: CASSLEANTGELFF. The CDR3 region has the DNA TGCGCCAGCAGCTTGGAGGCGAACACCGGGGAGCTGTTTTTT. Looking up the rest from reference TRBV5-1 and TRBJ2-2 gives the full variable domain: KAGVTQTPRYLIKTRGQQVTLSCSPISGHRSVSWYQQTPGQGLQFLFEYFSETQRNKGNFPGRFSGRQFSNSRSEMNVSTLELGDSALYLCASSLEANTGELFFGEGSRLTVL.

V is TRBV10-3 and J is TRBJ2-1; 7 positions match TRBD1. Germline V gene data show CDR1 as ENHRY and CDR2 as SYGVKD. V lost 2 bases, J lost 10 bases, and 5 bases stayed unmatched. The length of the CDR3 is 13 residues. The CDR3 sequence is CAISETGDREQFF. The CDR3 DNA reads as TGTGCCATCAGTGAGACAGGGGATCGCGAGCAGTTCTTC.

The chain links TRBV19 to TRBJ1-5; tentatively, D is TRBD1 (5 bases). This CDR3 has 14 amino acids. Germline values: CDR1 LNHDA, CDR2 SQIVND (reference sequence). V was pared by 1 base and J by 5 bases, with 9 bases between. Here the CDR3 DNA reads TGTGCCAGTAGTATAGCCAGGGAAGATCAGCCCCAGCATTTT. This translates into CASSIAREDQPQHF.

A single count supports this clone. The V and J genes are TRBV18 and TRBJ1-2, with TRBD1 as a possible D gene (6 bases). The CDR3 spans 16 residues. Germline CDR1 reads KGHSH; CDR2 reads LQKENI. V was shortened by 3 bases and J by 3 bases, with 17 bases between the two germline ends. For the CDR3, the DNA is TGTGCCAGCTCACCGTCTTCGAGGGGGGGCGACTATGGCTACACCTTC. This encodes CASSPSSRGGDYGYTF.

The chain couples TRBV28 to TRBJ1-2; 7 nucleotides agree with TRBD1. The CDR3 runs 16 residues. In germline, CDR1 is MDHEN, CDR2 SYDVKM. Germline trimming cut 8 bases from V and 2 bases from J; bases unmatched to any gene: 14. CDR3 in DNA: TGTGCCAGCCGGACGCCATCGACAGGGAAGAACTATGGCTACACCTTC. Translation gives CASRTPSTGKNYGYTF.

This clone was seen a handful of times. The chain joins TRBV19 to TRBJ1-5; D is unclear. Germline V gene data show CDR1 as LNHDA and CDR2 as SQIVND (reference sequence). Trimming shortened V by 4 bases and J by 5 bases, and 6 bases separated the two germline ends. This CDR3 contains 12 residues. The CDR3 loop is CASSKADQPQHF. The CDR3 DNA sequence: TGTGCCAGTAGTAAAGCCGATCAGCCCCAGCATTTT.